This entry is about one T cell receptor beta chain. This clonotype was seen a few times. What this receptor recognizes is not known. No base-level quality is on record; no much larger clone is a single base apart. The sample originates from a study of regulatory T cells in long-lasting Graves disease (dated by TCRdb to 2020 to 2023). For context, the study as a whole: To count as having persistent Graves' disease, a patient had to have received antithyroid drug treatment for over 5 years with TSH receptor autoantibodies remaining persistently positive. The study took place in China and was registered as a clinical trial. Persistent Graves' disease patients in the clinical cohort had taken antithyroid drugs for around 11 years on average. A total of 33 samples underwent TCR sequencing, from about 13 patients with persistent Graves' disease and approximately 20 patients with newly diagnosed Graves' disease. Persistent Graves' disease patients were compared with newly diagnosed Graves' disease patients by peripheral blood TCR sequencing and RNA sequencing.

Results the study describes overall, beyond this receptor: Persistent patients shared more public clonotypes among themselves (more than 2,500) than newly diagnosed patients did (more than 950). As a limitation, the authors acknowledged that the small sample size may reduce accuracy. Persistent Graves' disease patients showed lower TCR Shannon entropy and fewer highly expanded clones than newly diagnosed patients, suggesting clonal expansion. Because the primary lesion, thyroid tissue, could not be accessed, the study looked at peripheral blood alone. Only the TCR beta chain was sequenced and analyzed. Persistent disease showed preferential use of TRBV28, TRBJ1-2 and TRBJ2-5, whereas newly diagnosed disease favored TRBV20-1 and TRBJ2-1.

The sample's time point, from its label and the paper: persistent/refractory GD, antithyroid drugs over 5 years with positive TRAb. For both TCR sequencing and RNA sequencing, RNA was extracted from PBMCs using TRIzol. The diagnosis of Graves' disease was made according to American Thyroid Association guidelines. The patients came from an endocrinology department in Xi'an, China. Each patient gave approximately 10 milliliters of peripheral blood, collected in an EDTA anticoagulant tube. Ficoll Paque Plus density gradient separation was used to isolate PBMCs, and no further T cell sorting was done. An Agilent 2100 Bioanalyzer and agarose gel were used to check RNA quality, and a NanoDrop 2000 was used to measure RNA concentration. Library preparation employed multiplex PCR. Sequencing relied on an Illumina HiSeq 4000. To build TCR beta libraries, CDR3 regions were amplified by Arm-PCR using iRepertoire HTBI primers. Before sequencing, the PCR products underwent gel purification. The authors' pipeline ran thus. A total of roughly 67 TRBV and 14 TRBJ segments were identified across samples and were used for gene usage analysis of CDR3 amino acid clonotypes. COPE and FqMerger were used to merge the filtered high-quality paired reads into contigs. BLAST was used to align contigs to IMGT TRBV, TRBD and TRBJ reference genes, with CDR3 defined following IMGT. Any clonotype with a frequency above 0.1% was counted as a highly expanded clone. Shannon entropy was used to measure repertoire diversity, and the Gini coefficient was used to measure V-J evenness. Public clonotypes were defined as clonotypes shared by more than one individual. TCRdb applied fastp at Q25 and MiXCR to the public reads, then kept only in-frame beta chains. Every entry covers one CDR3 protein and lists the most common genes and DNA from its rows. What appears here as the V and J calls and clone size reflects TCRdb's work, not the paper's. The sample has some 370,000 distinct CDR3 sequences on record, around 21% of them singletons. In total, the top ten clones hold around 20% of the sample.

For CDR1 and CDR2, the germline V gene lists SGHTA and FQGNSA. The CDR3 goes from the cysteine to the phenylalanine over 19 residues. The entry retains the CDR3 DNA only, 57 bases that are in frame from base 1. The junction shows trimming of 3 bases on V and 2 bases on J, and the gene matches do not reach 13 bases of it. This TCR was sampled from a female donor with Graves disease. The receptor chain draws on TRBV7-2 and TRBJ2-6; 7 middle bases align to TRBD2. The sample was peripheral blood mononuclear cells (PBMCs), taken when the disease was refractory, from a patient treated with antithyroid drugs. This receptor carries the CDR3 CASSFVVGGRLPGANVLTF. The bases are TGTGCCAGCAGCTTTGTTGTTGGCGGGAGATTACCTGGGGCCAACGTCCTGACTTTC. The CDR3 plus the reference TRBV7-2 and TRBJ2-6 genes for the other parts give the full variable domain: GAGVSQSPSNKVTEKGKDVELRCDPISGHTALYWYRQSLGQGLEFLIYFQGNSAPDKSGLPSDRFSAERTGGSVSTLTIQRTQQEDSAVYLCASSFVVGGRLPGANVLTFGAGSRLTVL.